This TCR beta chain appears in the sequencing data of a study of blood T cell repertoires in COVID-19. On the study more broadly: Samples representing acute and convalescent COVID-19 were sourced from the United States, Italy and Spain. Sources were T cells, B-cell-depleted T cells, or PBMCs; the material itself was cDNA or gDNA.

Only one count was recorded for this clone. V lost 6 bases and J 9 bases, leaving 15 bases between the germline ends. Germline-derived CDR1 and CDR2 are SNHLY and FYNNEI. The CDR3 loop spans 13 amino acids. Patients from Seattle were sampled longitudinally, starting during active infection. Per the original data handling: Estimates of nucleated cell counts were drawn from the amplification of reference gene primers. Some clones are missing from TCRdb's copy, which holds only in-frame ones; the method was immunoSEQ multiplex PCR. V, J and clone size are those of that table, while D and trimming were read from the DNA. The sample yields more than 250,000 clones, around 90% seen once.

The sample taken for sequencing was peripheral blood. This sequence was found in a woman aged 45-65 years with COVID-19, enrolled during active disease. V usage is TRBV2 and J usage is TRBJ2-1, with D possibly TRBD2 on 7 matching bases. The CDR3 here is CASSQRGGFEQFF. The CDR3 bases are TGTGCCAGCAGCCAGAGGGGGGGGTTTGAGCAGTTCTTC.